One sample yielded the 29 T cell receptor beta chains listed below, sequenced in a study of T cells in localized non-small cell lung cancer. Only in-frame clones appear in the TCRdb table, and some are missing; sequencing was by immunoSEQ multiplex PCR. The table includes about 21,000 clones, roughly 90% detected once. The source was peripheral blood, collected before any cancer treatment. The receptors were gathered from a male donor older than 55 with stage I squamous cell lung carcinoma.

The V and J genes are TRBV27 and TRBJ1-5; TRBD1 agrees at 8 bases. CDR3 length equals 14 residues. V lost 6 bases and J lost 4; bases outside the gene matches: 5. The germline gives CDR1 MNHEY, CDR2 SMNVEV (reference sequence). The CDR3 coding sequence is TGTGCCAGCAGCAGGGGGCTTGGGAATCAGCCCCAGCATTTT. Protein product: CASSRGLGNQPQHF.

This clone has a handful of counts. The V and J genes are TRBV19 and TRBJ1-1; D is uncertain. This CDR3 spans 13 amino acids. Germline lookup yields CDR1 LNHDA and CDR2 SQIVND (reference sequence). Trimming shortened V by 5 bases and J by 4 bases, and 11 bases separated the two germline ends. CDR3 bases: TGTGCCAGTAGTCTGAAAGGTCTCACTGAAGCTTTCTTT. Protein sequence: CASSLKGLTEAFF.

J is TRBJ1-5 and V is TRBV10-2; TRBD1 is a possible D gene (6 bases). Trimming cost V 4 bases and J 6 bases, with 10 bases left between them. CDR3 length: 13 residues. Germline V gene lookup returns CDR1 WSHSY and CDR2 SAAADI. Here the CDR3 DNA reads TGCGCCAGCAGTGGACAGGTCTCTCAGCCCCAGCATTTT. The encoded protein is CASSGQVSQPQHF.

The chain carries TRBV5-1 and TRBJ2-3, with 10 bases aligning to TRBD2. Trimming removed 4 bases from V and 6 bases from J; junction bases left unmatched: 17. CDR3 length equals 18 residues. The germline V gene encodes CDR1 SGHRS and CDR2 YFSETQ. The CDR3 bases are TGCGCCAGCAGCCCTATGGTACCTAGCGGGGGAAAGGGGGATACGCAGTATTTT. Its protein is CASSPMVPSGGKGDTQYF.

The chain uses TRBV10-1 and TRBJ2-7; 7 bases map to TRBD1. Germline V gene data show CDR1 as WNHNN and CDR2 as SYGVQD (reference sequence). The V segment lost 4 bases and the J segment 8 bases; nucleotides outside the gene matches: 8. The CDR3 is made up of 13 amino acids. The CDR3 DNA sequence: TGCGCCAGCAGTGGTACCGGGACAGAGAAGCAGTACTTC. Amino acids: CASSGTGTEKQYF.

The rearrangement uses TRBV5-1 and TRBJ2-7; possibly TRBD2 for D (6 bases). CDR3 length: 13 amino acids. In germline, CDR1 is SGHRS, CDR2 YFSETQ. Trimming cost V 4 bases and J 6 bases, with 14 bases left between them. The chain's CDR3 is CASSHEAGSEQYF. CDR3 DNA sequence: TGCGCCAGCAGCCACGAAGCGGGTTCCGAGCAGTACTTC.

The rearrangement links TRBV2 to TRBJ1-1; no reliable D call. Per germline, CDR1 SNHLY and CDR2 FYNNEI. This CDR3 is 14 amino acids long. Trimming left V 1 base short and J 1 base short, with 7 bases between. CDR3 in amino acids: CASSEGQENTEAFF. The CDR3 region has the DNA TGTGCCAGCAGTGAAGGTCAGGAGAACACTGAAGCTTTCTTT. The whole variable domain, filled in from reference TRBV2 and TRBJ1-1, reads EPEVTQTPSHQVTQMGQEVILRCVPISNHLYFYWYRQILGQKVEFLVSFYNNEISEKSEIFDDQFSVERPDGSNFTLKIRSTKLEDSAMYFCASSEGQENTEAFFGQGTRLTVV.

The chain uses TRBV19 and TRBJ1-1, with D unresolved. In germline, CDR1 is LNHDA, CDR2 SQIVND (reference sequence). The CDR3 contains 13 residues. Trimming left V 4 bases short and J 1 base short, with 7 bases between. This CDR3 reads CASSSTSNTEAFF. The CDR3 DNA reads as TGTGCCAGTAGTAGTACGTCGAACACTGAAGCTTTCTTT.

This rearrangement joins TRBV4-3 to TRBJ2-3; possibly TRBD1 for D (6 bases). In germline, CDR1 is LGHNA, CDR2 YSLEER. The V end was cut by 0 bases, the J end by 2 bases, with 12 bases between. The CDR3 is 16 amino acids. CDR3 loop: CASSQDAGANTDTQYF. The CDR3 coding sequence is TGCGCCAGCAGCCAAGATGCAGGGGCCAACACAGATACGCAGTATTTT.

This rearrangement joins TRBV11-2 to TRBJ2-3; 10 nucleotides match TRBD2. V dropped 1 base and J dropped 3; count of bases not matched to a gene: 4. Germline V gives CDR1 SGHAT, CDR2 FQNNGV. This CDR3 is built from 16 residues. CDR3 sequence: CASSLGAGGSTDTQYF. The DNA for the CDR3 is TGTGCCAGCAGCTTAGGAGCGGGGGGGTCGACAGATACGCAGTATTTT. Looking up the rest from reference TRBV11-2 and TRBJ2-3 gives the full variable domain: EAGVAQSPRYKIIEKRQSVAFWCNPISGHATLYWYQQILGQGPKLLIQFQNNGVVDDSQLPKDRFSAERLKGVDSTLKIQPAKLEDSAVYLCASSLGAGGSTDTQYFGPGTRLTVL.

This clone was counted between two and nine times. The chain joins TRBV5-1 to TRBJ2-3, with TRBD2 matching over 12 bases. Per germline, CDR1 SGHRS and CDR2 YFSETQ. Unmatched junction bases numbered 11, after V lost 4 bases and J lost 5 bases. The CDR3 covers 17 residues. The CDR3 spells CASSRSASGGAVDTQYF. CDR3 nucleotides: TGCGCCAGCAGCCGATCGGCTAGCGGGGGGGCCGTAGATACGCAGTATTTT.

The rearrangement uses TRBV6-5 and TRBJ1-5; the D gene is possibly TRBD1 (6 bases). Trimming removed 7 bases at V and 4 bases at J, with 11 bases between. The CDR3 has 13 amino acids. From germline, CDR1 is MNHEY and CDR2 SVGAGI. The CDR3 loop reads CASILQGNQPQHF. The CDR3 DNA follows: TGTGCCAGCATCCTACAGGGAAATCAGCCCCAGCATTTT.

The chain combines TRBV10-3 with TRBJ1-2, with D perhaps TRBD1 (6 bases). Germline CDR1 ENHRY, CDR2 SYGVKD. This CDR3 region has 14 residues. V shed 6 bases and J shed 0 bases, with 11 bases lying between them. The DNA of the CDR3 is TGTGCCATCAGCGGGGACACAACTAACTATGGCTACACCTTC. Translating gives CAISGDTTNYGYTF.

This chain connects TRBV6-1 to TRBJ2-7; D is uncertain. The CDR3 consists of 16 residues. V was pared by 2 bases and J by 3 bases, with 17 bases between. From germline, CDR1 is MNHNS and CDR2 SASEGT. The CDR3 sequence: CASSEFHSDGFYEQYF. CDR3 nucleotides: TGTGCCAGCAGTGAATTCCACTCTGATGGGTTCTACGAGCAGTACTTC.

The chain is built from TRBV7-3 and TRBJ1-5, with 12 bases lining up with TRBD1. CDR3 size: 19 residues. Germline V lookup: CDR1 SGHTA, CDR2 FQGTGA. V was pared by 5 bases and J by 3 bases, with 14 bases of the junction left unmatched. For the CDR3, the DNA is TGTGCCAGCAGCGCCCGTCGTGGGACAGGGGGCTCCTACAATCAGCCCCAGCATTTT. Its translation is CASSARRGTGGSYNQPQHF.

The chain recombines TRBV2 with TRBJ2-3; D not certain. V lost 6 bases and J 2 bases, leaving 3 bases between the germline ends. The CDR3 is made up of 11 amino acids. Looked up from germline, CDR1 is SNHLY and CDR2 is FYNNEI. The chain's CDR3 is CASSFTDTQYF. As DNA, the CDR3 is TGTGCCAGCAGCTTCACAGATACGCAGTATTTT.

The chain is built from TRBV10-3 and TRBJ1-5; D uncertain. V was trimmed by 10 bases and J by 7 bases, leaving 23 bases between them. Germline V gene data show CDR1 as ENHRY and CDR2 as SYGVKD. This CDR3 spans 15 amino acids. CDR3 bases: TGTGCCACCCGTCCAGATAACAGTGACCACCAGCCCCAGCATTTT. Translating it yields CATRPDNSDHQPQHF.

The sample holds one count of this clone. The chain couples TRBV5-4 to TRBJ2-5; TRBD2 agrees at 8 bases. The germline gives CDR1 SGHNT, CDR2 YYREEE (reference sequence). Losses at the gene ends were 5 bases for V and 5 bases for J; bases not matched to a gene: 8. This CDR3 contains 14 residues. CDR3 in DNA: TGTGCCAGCAGTCCCGGGGGGGCCAGCGAGACCCAGTACTTC. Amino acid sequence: CASSPGGASETQYF.

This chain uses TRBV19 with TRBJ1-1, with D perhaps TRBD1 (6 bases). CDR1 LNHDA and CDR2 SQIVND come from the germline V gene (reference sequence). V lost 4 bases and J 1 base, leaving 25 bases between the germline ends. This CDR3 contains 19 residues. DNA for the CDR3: TGTGCCAGTAGTACCATAATTACAGGGTCCCGGCGGGAGAACACTGAAGCTTTCTTT. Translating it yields CASSTIITGSRRENTEAFF.

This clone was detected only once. The CDR3 DNA is TGCGCCAGCAGCTTGGCCTGGGGCTACGAGCAGTACTTC. Its protein product is CASSLAWGYEQYF. V gene TRBV5-1 combines with J gene TRBJ2-7; D not certain. The V and J ends lost 0 bases and 3 bases respectively, with 7 bases between them. Germline-derived CDR1 and CDR2 are SGHRS and YFSETQ. CDR3 length equals 13 residues.

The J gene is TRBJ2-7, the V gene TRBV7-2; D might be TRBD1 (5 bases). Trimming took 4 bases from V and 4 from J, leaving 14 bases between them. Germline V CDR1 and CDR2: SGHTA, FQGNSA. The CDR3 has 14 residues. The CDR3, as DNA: TGTGCCAGCAGCTCCCACAGGCGCCCATACGAGCAGTACTTC. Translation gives CASSSHRRPYEQYF.

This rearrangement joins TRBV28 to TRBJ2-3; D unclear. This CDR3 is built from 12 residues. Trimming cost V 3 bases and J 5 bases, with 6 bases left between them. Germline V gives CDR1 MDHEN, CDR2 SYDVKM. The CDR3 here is CASSLIEDTQYF. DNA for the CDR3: TGTGCCAGCAGTTTGATTGAAGATACGCAGTATTTT.

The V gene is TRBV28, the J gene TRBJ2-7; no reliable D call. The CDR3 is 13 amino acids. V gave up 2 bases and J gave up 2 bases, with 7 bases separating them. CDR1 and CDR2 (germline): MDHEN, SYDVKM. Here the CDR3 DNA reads TGTGCCAGCAGTTTAGCTCTAACCTACGAGCAGTACTTC. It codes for CASSLALTYEQYF. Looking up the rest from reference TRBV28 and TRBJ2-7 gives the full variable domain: DVKVTQSSRYLVKRTGEKVFLECVQDMDHENMFWYRQDPGLGLRLIYFSYDVKMKEKGDIPEGYSVSREKKERFSLILESASTNQTSMYLCASSLALTYEQYFGPGTRLTVT.

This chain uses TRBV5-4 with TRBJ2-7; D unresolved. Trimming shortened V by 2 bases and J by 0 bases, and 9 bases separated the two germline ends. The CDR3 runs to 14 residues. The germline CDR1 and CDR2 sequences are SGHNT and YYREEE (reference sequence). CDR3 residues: CASSLTGSSYEQYF. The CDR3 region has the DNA TGTGCCAGCAGCTTAACGGGCTCCTCCTACGAGCAGTACTTC.

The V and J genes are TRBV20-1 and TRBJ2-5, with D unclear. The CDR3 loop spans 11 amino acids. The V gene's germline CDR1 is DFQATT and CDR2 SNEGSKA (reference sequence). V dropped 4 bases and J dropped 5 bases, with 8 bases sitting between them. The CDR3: CSANPGETQYF. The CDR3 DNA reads TGCAGTGCTAACCCCGGGGAGACCCAGTACTTC.

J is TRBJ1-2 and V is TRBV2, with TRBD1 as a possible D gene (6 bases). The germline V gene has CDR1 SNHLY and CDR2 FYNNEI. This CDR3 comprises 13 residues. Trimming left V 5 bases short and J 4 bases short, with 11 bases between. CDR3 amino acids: CASSPGTTYGYTF. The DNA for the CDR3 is TGTGCCAGCAGTCCCGGGACAACCTATGGCTACACCTTC.

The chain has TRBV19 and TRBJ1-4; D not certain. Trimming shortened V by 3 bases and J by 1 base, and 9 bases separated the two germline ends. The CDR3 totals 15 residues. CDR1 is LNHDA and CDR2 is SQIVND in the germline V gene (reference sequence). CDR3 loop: CASSMAVGTNEKLFF. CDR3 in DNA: TGTGCCAGTAGTATGGCAGTTGGAACTAATGAAAAACTGTTTTTT.

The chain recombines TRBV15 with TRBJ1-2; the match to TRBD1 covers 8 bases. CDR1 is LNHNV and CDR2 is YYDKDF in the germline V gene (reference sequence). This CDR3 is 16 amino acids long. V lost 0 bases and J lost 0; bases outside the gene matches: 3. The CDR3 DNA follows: TGTGCCACCAGCAGAGATGGGACAGGAGCTAACTATGGCTACACCTTC. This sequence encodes CATSRDGTGANYGYTF. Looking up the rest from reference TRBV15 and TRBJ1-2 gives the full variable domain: DAMVIQNPRYQVTQFGKPVTLSCSQTLNHNVMYWYQQKSSQAPKLLFHYYDKDFNNEADTPDNFQSRRPNTSFCFLDIRSPGLGDTAMYLCATSRDGTGANYGYTFGSGTRLTVV.

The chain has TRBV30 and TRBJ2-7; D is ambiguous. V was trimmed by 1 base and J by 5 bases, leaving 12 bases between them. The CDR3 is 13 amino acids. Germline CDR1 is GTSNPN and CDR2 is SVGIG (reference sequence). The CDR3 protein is CAWSGLLRHEQYF. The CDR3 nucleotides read TGTGCCTGGAGTGGACTTTTGAGGCACGAGCAGTACTTC.